The text below deals with one TCR beta chain. Its specificity is not known. These data originate in a study of T cell responses to AZD1222 COVID-19 vaccine. Study observations and caveats: Targets within unmutated variant regions were reportedly found for nearly half of spike-specific TCRs.

CDR1 and CDR2 from the germline V gene are GTSNPN and SVGIG (reference sequence). The CDR3 runs 15 residues. The V and J ends lost 0 bases and 0 bases respectively, with 9 bases between them. Sequenced by immunoSEQ multiplex PCR; TCRdb stores in-frame clones only, minus some. The sample includes about 140,000 clones, around 88% of them seen just once. This specimen was peripheral blood, taken on day 0 of AZD1222 vaccination. The V call is TRBV30, the J call TRBJ1-3; weak D call: TRBD1 (6 bases). The receptor was isolated from an adult in good health. CDR3 in amino acids: CAWSVGAASGNTIYF. CDR3 in DNA: TGTGCCTGGAGTGTGGGGGCAGCCTCTGGAAACACCATATATTTT.